This T cell receptor beta chain was observed in a study of blood T cell repertoires in COVID-19. About the study: Sites in the United States, Italy and Spain provided acute and convalescent COVID-19 samples.

The CDR3 extends over 19 amino acids. Germline trimming cut 0 bases from V and 5 bases from J; bases unmatched to any gene: 18. CDR1 is SGHRS and CDR2 is YFSETQ in the germline V gene. As originally analysed: Amplification of reference gene primers provided the estimated nucleated cell counts. Produced via immunoSEQ multiplex PCR; TCRdb's table is partial and in-frame only. V and J calls and clone size are as listed in that table; D and trimming were resolved from the DNA. Of 61,000 or so clones listed, over 80% were seen once; the top ten hold approximately 3.5%. This receptor was identified in a woman older than 75 with acute or convalescent COVID-19. The chain links TRBV5-1 to TRBJ2-7; 9 bases fit TRBD2. The sample taken for sequencing was peripheral blood. The CDR3 here is CASSLAGAKREVPTDEQYF. DNA of the CDR3: TGCGCCAGCAGCTTGGCAGGGGCTAAGCGGGAGGTCCCCACCGACGAGCAGTACTTC.